Listed below are T cell receptor beta chains from one sample, sequenced in a study of blood T cell repertoires in COVID-19. Method: immunoSEQ multiplex PCR; TCRdb's copy keeps in-frame clones and lacks some. This table has some 110,000 clones, approximately 87% appearing once. Material: peripheral blood. The source is a man in his 70s who had recovered from COVID-19. Both conserved end residues are part of each CDR3. Fields, in order: CDR3 length, V gene, D gene, J gene, clone size, CDR3 protein, CDR3 DNA. The D gene is left open where the match is weak. Some rows have no size entry. The others give once, few or many, or a class for an expanded clone.

>13|TRBV6-2/TRBV6-3|NA|TRBJ2-1|NA
CASSRGLYNEQFF
TGTGCCAGCAGCCGCGGGCTCTACAATGAGCAGTTCTTC
>13|TRBV18|TRBD1|TRBJ1-3|NA
CASSPGRDQGAYF
TGTGCCAGCTCACCTGGAAGAGACCAGGGGGCATATTTT
>14|TRBV28|NA|TRBJ2-7|NA
CASSLRGAGYEQYF
TGTGCCAGCAGTTTAAGGGGCGCAGGCTACGAGCAGTACTTC
>15|TRBV6-5|TRBD1|TRBJ2-7|once
CASSPRGHSTYEQYF
TGTGCCAGCAGCCCCAGGGGGCATAGCACCTACGAGCAGTACTTC
>15|TRBV27|TRBD2|TRBJ2-5|NA
CASSLYAGGRETQYF
TGTGCCAGCAGTTTATACGCGGGGGGGCGAGAGACCCAGTACTTC
>17|TRBV4-1|TRBD2|TRBJ2-3|NA
CASSQGTSGGPTDTQYF
TGCGCCAGCAGCCAAGGGACTAGCGGGGGGCCCACAGATACGCAGTATTTT
>15|TRBV19|TRBD1|TRBJ1-5|NA
CASTAGTGGDQPQHF
TGTGCCAGTACCGCCGGGACAGGGGGCGATCAGCCCCAGCATTTT
>15|TRBV7-9|TRBD2|TRBJ2-1|NA
CASSAVAGGINEQFF
TGTGCCAGCAGCGCCGTAGCGGGGGGAATCAATGAGCAGTTCTTC
>15|TRBV6-5|NA|TRBJ1-5|NA
CASRGALSDSQPQHF
TGTGCCAGCAGGGGGGCCCTTTCGGACAGCCAGCCCCAGCATTTT
>14|TRBV14|NA|TRBJ2-7|NA
CASSHPLERHEQYF
TGTGCCAGCAGCCACCCGCTTGAGAGGCACGAGCAGTACTTC
>13|TRBV5-4|NA|TRBJ1-6|NA
CASSLMSNSPLHF
TGTGCCAGCAGCTTGATGAGCAATTCACCCCTCCACTTT
>14|TRBV28|NA|TRBJ1-6|NA
CASRQTFPPGTLHF
TGTGCCAGCAGACAGACATTTCCCCCAGGTACCCTCCACTTT
>16|TRBV6-2/TRBV6-3|NA|TRBJ1-2|NA
CASSYDHRADYYGYTF
TGTGCCAGCAGTTACGACCACAGGGCTGATTACTATGGCTACACCTTC
>11|TRBV29-1|NA|TRBJ2-1|few
CSVEENGGQFF
TGCAGCGTTGAGGAGAACGGGGGGCAGTTCTTC
>13|TRBV12-3/TRBV12-4|NA|TRBJ1-2|NA
CASSLWALKGYTF
TGTGCCAGCAGTTTATGGGCTCTGAAAGGCTACACCTTC
>11|TRBV28|NA|TRBJ1-2|NA
CASSSNYGYTF
TGTGCCAGCAGTTCGAACTATGGCTACACCTTC
>16|TRBV19|NA|TRBJ1-4|NA
CASSINRQAGGEKLFF
TGTGCCAGTAGTATAAACCGGCAGGCCGGTGGTGAAAAACTGTTTTTT
>14|TRBV4-3|NA|TRBJ2-1|NA
CASSQDGGINEQFF
TGCGCCAGCAGCCAAGATGGGGGCATTAATGAGCAGTTCTTC
>14|TRBV5-1|TRBD1|TRBJ2-2|once
CASSLTGETGELFF
TGCGCCAGCAGCTTAACAGGGGAAACCGGGGAGCTGTTTTTT
>14|TRBV5-5|NA|TRBJ2-5|NA
CASSRQGGRETQYF
TGTGCCAGCAGCCGGCAGGGTGGAAGAGAGACCCAGTACTTC
>14|TRBV5-1|NA|TRBJ2-2|NA
CASSLRGNTGELFF
TGCGCCAGCAGCTTACGAGGGAACACCGGGGAGCTGTTTTTT
>14|TRBV3-1/TRBV3-2|NA|TRBJ1-3|NA
CASSRREAGNTIYF
TGTGCCAGCAGCCGGAGGGAGGCCGGAAACACCATATATTTT
>13|TRBV6-5|NA|TRBJ2-3|NA
CASSPAAVDTQYF
TGTGCCAGCAGCCCCGCGGCCGTAGATACGCAGTATTTT
>13|TRBV13|NA|TRBJ2-5|NA
CASSFRRGETQYF
TGTGCCAGCAGCTTCCGGAGAGGGGAGACCCAGTACTTC
>11|TRBV20-1|TRBD2|TRBJ2-1|NA
CSAELREEEFF
TGCAGTGCTGAACTCCGGGAGGAGGAGTTCTTC
>16|TRBV5-1|TRBD2|TRBJ2-7|NA
CASSLLASGSGNEQYF
TGCGCCAGCAGCTTGTTGGCTAGCGGGAGTGGAAACGAGCAGTACTTC
>15|TRBV19|TRBD1|TRBJ2-7|NA
CASSRGTGGRGEQYF
TGTGCCAGTAGTCGGGGGACAGGGGGTAGGGGCGAGCAGTACTTC
>14|TRBV20-1|NA|TRBJ2-3|NA
CSARGQSSPDTQYF
TGCAGTGCTCGTGGGCAGTCGTCACCAGATACGCAGTATTTT
>13|TRBV7-2|NA|TRBJ2-7|few
CASSLSGGYEQYF
TGTGCCAGCAGCTTAAGTGGCGGCTACGAGCAGTACTTC
>14|TRBV30|TRBD2|TRBJ2-1|NA
CAWRLAGVHNEQFF
TGTGCCTGGAGACTAGCGGGAGTTCACAATGAGCAGTTCTTC
>13|TRBV6-2/TRBV6-3|TRBD1|TRBJ1-1|once
CASSKTGGTEAFF
TGTGCCAGCAGTAAGACAGGGGGCACTGAAGCTTTCTTT
>15|TRBV9|TRBD1|TRBJ1-5|NA
CASSEGQGAGQPQHF
TGTGCCAGCAGCGAGGGACAGGGGGCCGGTCAGCCCCAGCATTTT
>16|TRBV2|NA|TRBJ2-2|NA
CASMNREGVNTGELFF
TGTGCCAGCATGAACAGGGAAGGAGTTAACACCGGGGAGCTGTTTTTT
>17|TRBV5-1|NA|TRBJ1-1|NA
CASSFRPGAGENTEAFF
TGCGCCAGCAGCTTCCGTCCAGGGGCTGGAGAGAACACTGAAGCTTTCTTT
>16|TRBV21-1|NA|TRBJ2-7|few
CASSKGTSGRAHEQYF
TGTGCCAGCAGCAAAGGAACTAGCGGGAGGGCCCACGAGCAGTACTTC
>13|TRBV6-2/TRBV6-3|TRBD1|TRBJ1-2|once
CASSPGQLYGYTF
TGTGCCAGCAGTCCGGGACAGCTGTATGGCTACACCTTC
>14|TRBV5-5|TRBD1|TRBJ1-4|NA
CASSQGQGREKLFF
TGTGCCAGCAGCCAGGGACAGGGGAGGGAAAAACTGTTTTTT
>13|TRBV9|NA|TRBJ2-1|NA
CASSVPPLYKQFF
TGTGCCAGCAGCGTTCCCCCATTATACAAGCAGTTCTTC
>18|TRBV7-2|TRBD2|TRBJ2-1|few
CASSLARTSGGSYNEQFF
TGTGCCAGCAGCTTAGCCAGGACTAGCGGGGGCTCCTACAATGAGCAGTTCTTC
>14|TRBV3-1/TRBV3-2|TRBD1|TRBJ1-6|NA
CASSHGGQGPPLHF
TGTGCCAGCAGCCATGGGGGACAGGGTCCACCCCTCCACTTT